This T cell receptor (beta chain) stems from a study of shared clonotypes between healthy human individuals. Study in general: CD4 naive cells filled three plates per donor, CD4 memory three, CD8 naive two and CD8 memory one.

For this clone: The antigen is undetermined.

Assay used: immunoSEQ multiplex PCR; TCRdb lists only in-frame clones, some missing. The profile shows about 680,000 clones, under 95% of them singletons. The CDR3 has 18 amino acids. The V gene end was trimmed by 2 bases and the J gene end by 2 bases; junction bases not matched to a gene: 12. Germline CDR1 MDHEN, CDR2 SYDVKM. Findings of the study overall: Against clonotypes common to all four donors, non-shared ones had lower generation probabilities.

Positive CCR7 selection of CD45RO-negative cells yielded the naive CD8 cells, and terminally differentiated effector memory CD45RA+ cells were excluded. Input material: naive CD8+ T cells sorted from blood. The chain recombines TRBV28 with TRBJ2-3; TRBD2 matches at 8 bases. This receptor was obtained from a man aged 30 to 39 in good health. DNA for the CDR3: TGTGCCAGCAGTTTAGCAACTAGCGGATTCCCATACACAGATACGCAGTATTTT. Translation gives CASSLATSGFPYTDTQYF.